One T cell receptor beta chain is described in this entry. Its antigen is not known. The study left out patients who had uncontrolled infection, other autoimmune disease, pregnancy or lactation. V trimming: 6 bases; J trimming: 9 bases; junction bases outside the gene matches: 13. Germline CDR1 and CDR2: SEHNR and FQNEAQ (reference sequence). This CDR3 region has 15 residues. Authors of the study amplified TCR beta CDR3 regions from RNA transcripts. The study used the HTBI primer set for a first-round RT-PCR of the TCR CDR3. TCRdb used MiXCR to reprocess the multiplex PCR reads, holding one entry per CDR3 protein. Of around 350,000 distinct CDR3 sequences in the sample, 13% are singletons; the top ten hold around a tenth. The data derive from a study of T cells in Graves' hyperthyroidism and ophthalmopathy. Study in general: Pretreatment peripheral blood was obtained at initial diagnosis. Study-wide results and caveats: Median prediction lead before ophthalmopathy onset was 5 to 7.5 months with the model. Separation of ophthalmopathy from stable hyperthyroidism was achieved by a 13 V-J model.

The sequence derives from a woman between 18 and 30 years old with Graves' hyperthyroidism. Material: blood. The rearrangement uses TRBV7-9 and TRBJ2-1; the match to TRBD2 covers 8 bases. The CDR3 here is CASSGIAGLRLEQFF. The CDR3 DNA reads as TGTGCCAGCAGTGGAATAGCGGGGTTAAGGCTTGAGCAGTTCTTC.